This T cell receptor (beta chain) was captured in a study of early T cells in non-severe SARS-CoV-2 infection. The TCR library protocol attached unique molecular identifiers to the individual cDNA molecules. MiXCR, applied by TCRdb to the 5' RACE reads, yields one record per CDR3 protein. Of roughly 64,000 distinct CDR3 sequences listed, approximately 10% are singletons. In this sample, this clonotype turned up a few times. Its matching antigen is unknown. Germline assignment: CDR1 MNHEY and CDR2 SVGAGI. This CDR3 is built from 16 residues. Trimming cost V 11 bases and J 4 bases; bases outside gene matches: 14. Study conclusions and caveats: Anti-spike CD8 responses were favored by VDJdb matching, which missed private and CD4 specificities.

This receptor was taken from an adult who was a healthcare worker with PCR-confirmed SARS-CoV-2 infection or an uninfected control (not recorded which). V usage is TRBV6-5 and J usage is TRBJ1-1; 12 bases match TRBD1. The source was whole blood, collected at baseline. The chain's CDR3 is CAADPGQGARGTEAFF. The CDR3 DNA is TGTGCCGCCGATCCGGGACAGGGGGCGCGGGGCACTGAAGCTTTCTTT.